This note documents a single TCR beta chain sequence. Its antigen is still unknown. No base quality values were provided; no much bigger clone lies one nucleotide off. The record originates from a study of shared clonotypes between healthy human individuals (TCRdb year 2020). Study-wide context: The cohort included a few men and two women between 18 and 49 years of age. Per donor, leukapheresis produced somewhere between about 0.9 and 9 billion PBMCs. Libraries were prepared and TCR repertoires were sequenced by different laboratories using diverse techniques, in order to increase sequencing depth and limit assay-specific biases. Per donor, three plates each were used for CD4 naive and CD4 memory, two for CD8 naive, and one for CD8 memory. To estimate repertoire size and how much clonotypes are shared between individuals, the study performed deep sequencing of blood TCR repertoires from five healthy adults. What the authors observed across the whole study: Sampling was restricted to blood, and TCR repertoires in tissue are likely to differ from TCR repertoires in blood. Naive subsets generally had larger estimated clonotype richness than memory subsets. When several donors were compared, the shared fraction of clonotypes was around 4.6% for naive CD4, 3% to 4% for naive CD8, 2% to 2.5% for memory CD4, and 0.35% to 0.4% for memory CD8. Pairwise subsampling led to the expectation that sequencing depth would affect the degree of clonotype sharing among donors. Compared with non-shared clonotypes, clonotypes shared by all four sorted-subset donors had higher generation probabilities. The small number of donors limited the genetic and exposure-history diversity represented. Even with the large sequencing depth, rarefaction of the sorted-subset datasets indicated that sequencing was incomplete.

For the CD8 naive samples, CD45RO-negative cells were positively selected for CCR7, yielding a CD45RA+CCR7+ population from which TemRA cells were excluded. Healthy HIV-negative adults with no recently reported acute infections or vaccinations were included as donors. Every donor was a Caucasian adult living in Nashville, Tennessee, USA. After blood collection by leukapheresis, PBMCs were isolated using Ficoll-Histopaque density gradient centrifugation and then cryopreserved in the vapor phase of liquid nitrogen. Purity and quantity of every magnetically sorted T cell population were checked by analytical flow cytometry. From each sorted fraction, genomic DNA was isolated and quantified by UV absorbance on a Nanodrop 2000c. Using the deep immunoSEQ assay, TCR CDR3 regions were amplified from genomic DNA by multiplex PCR. Genomic DNA extracted from each cell subset was distributed evenly over all wells of several immunoSEQ 96-well plates, and each plate served as one replicate. Each replicate PCR for sorted subsets received about 210 ng genomic DNA, equal to 30,000 or so T cell genomes. Purified libraries were quantified with a Qubit 3.0 fluorometer, sized on a Bioanalyzer 2100, and re-quantified with the KAPA Library Quantification kit. Every immunoSEQ 96-well plate was sequenced on a separate single-read 150-cycle Illumina NextSeq 550 flow cell. The paper's processing steps were these. Because only junctional sequences without quality scores were contained in the immunoSEQ output, filtering matching that applied to full-length reads could not be performed. To assign V/J genes and CDR3, sequences were annotated against IMGT germline references using PyIR, a Python wrapper for IgBLAST v1.9. Reads were filtered out if the reads had weak V/J assignments (E-value above 1e-6), no CDR3, stop codons, out-of-frame junctions, or ambiguous translated residues. V3J clonotypes were defined as sequences sharing the same inferred V gene, J gene, and CDR3 amino acid sequence. To compute the percentage overlap between repertoires, the number of shared unique clonotypes was divided by the size of the smaller repertoire. Repertoire richness was assessed with RTK rarefaction, the Chao1 estimator, and Recon v2.1 estimates of unobserved clonotypes. OLGA was used to compute generation probabilities for all TCRbeta clonotypes that the gDNA method yielded from four donors. In TCRdb, the immuneACCESS table is reduced to in-frame sequences with V and J assigned. These tables do not hold every clone; where another copy was compared, an unresolved V gene accounts for under half, and the others remain unexplained. For V, J and clone size, that table is used; D and trimming come from the DNA. The sample contains about 2.1 million clones, over 85% of them found a single time. The leading ten clones occupy 1.5% to 2% of the sample.

Based on the germline V gene, the CDR1 and CDR2 sequences are MDHEN and SYDVKM. V is pared back by 6 bases and J by 7 bases, with 18 bases lying between the germline termini. The CDR3 has 15 amino acids, counting the end cysteine and phenylalanine. Only the CDR3 region is kept as DNA, spanning 45 bases read in frame from base 1. The sequenced sample was naive CD8+ T cells from PBMCs. The cell subset or site label, read with the paper, signifies: CD45RA+CCR7+. The rearranged segments are TRBV28 and TRBJ2-2; TRBD1 is possibly the D segment (6 matching bases). This clonotype was obtained from a man aged 18 to 30 in good health. Some clones in this sample may be carry-over from other donors' samples. The base sequence is TGTGCCAGCAGGTTCGGAACAGGGTATAGCGGGGAGCTGTTTTTT. Translation gives CASRFGTGYSGELFF.